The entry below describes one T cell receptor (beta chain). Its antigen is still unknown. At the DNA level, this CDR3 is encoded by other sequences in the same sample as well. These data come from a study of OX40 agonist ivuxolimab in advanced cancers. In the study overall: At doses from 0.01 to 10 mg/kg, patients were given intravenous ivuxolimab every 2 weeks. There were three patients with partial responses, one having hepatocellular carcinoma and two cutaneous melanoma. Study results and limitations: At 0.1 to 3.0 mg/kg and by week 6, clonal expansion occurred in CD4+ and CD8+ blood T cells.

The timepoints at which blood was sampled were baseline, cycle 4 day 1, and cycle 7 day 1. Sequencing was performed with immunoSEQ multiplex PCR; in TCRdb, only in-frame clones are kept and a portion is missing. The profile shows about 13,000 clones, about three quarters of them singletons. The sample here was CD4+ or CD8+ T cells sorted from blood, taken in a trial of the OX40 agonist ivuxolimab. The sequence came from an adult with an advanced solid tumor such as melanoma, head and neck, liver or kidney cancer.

The CDR3: CASSLGTQPQHF. The CDR3 DNA is TGTGCCAGCAGCTTAGGAACGCAGCCCCAGCATTTT. This chain connects TRBV7-9 to TRBJ1-5; D gene uncertain. V lost 1 base and J 7 bases, leaving 5 bases between the germline ends. CDR3 length: 12 amino acids. Germline CDR1 SEHNR, CDR2 FQNEAQ (reference sequence).